Listed below are T cell receptor beta chains from one sample, sequenced in a study of type 1 regulatory T cells. These TCRs' antigens remain unknown. TCRdb recomputed calls from the reads with MiXCR, one row per CDR3 protein. The table lists tens of thousands of distinct CDR3 sequences, around 20% of them singletons. The sequencing input was cultured type 1 regulatory T (Tr1) cells, either the whole culture or a sorted fraction (not recorded which). Every receptor here comes from a human donor in good health. Both conserved end residues are part of each CDR3. Fields, in order: J gene, V gene, clone size, D gene, CDR3 length, CDR3 DNA, CDR3 protein. The D gene is left open where the match is weak. Not all rows give a size; the values are once, few, many and, for expanded clones, a class.

>TRBJ2-4|TRBV15|-|-|13
TGTGCCACCAGCAGAGATAACGTTAACATTCAGTACTTC
CATSRDNVNIQYF
>TRBJ2-1|TRBV18|few|TRBD2|18
TGTGCCAGCTCAAAGACTCTAGCGGGGGCCGATGGTAACAATGAGCAGTTCTTC
CASSKTLAGADGNNEQFF
>TRBJ2-7|TRBV18|few|-|15
TGTGCCAGCTCACCCCCGTCTCGAGCCTCCTACGAGCAGTACTTC
CASSPPSRASYEQYF
>TRBJ2-3|TRBV7-3|-|-|12
TGTGCCAGCAGTCAGGCACAGGGCACGCAGTATTTT
CASSQAQGTQYF
>TRBJ1-1|TRBV5-1|-|-|15
TGCGCCAGCAGCTTGGCTGGCAGAGAGAACACTGAAGCTTTCTTT
CASSLAGRENTEAFF
>TRBJ2-5|TRBV7-2|few|TRBD2|14
TGTGCCAGCAGCTTACTAGCGGCCAAAGAGACCCAGTACTTC
CASSLLAAKETQYF
>TRBJ1-1|TRBV24-1|few|-|14
TGTGCCACCAGTCCGGCAGACCGGACCACTGAAGCTTTCTTT
CATSPADRTTEAFF
>TRBJ2-1|TRBV24-1|few|TRBD1|13
TGTGCCACCAGGGGTACAGGGGGCAATGAGCAGTTCTTC
CATRGTGGNEQFF
>TRBJ2-3|TRBV24-1|-|TRBD2|16
TGTGCCACCAGTGACCGACTAGCGGGAGTCACAGATACGCAGTATTTT
CATSDRLAGVTDTQYF
>TRBJ1-4|TRBV25-1|-|-|15
TGTGCCAGCAGTGCACCGCCGATGGGGGGTGAAAAACTGTTTTTT
CASSAPPMGGEKLFF
>TRBJ2-7|TRBV5-1|medium-sized|-|14
TGCGCCAGCAGCTTGGGGTACAGGCTAAACGAGCAGTACTTC
CASSLGYRLNEQYF
>TRBJ2-1|TRBV7-2|-|TRBD1|18
TGTGCCAGCAGCTTTAGTACAGGGGGCTATGGGTCCTACAATGAGCAGTTCTTC
CASSFSTGGYGSYNEQFF
>TRBJ2-7|TRBV5-6|few|-|15
TGTGCCAGCAGCCCGGGCGGACGGCGGGGTTACGAGCAGTACTTC
CASSPGGRRGYEQYF
>TRBJ2-3|TRBV5-1|once|TRBD2|17
TGCGCCAGCAGCCCTCCGGGGGGACGGGAGAGGACAGATACGCAGTATTTT
CASSPPGGRERTDTQYF
>TRBJ2-2|TRBV7-9|-|TRBD1|15
TGTGCCAGCAGCCCCTGGACAGGGGGACTCGGGGAGCTGTTTTTT
CASSPWTGGLGELFF
>TRBJ1-2|TRBV12-3/TRBV12-4|many|-|11
TGTGCCAGCAGGACCGGTGGGGGCTACACCTTC
CASRTGGGYTF
>TRBJ1-1|TRBV5-1|-|-|13
TGCGCCAGCAGTCGTAGGGGGGACACTGAAGCTTTCTTT
CASSRRGDTEAFF
>TRBJ2-1|TRBV4-2|-|TRBD2|16
TGCGCCAGCAGCCAAGATCTAGCGGGGGGCTACAATGAGCAGTTCTTC
CASSQDLAGGYNEQFF
>TRBJ1-6|TRBV5-1|-|TRBD1|16
TGCGCCAGCAGCGGACAAGTGACAGGGGATAATTCACCCCTCCACTTT
CASSGQVTGDNSPLHF
>TRBJ2-7|TRBV6-1|few|-|13
TGTGCCAGCAGTGATGGGACCCCCTACGAGCAGTACTTC
CASSDGTPYEQYF
>TRBJ2-2|TRBV12-3/TRBV12-4|-|-|13
TGTGCCAGCAGCCGATCTTACACCGGGGAGCTGTTTTTT
CASSRSYTGELFF
>TRBJ2-3|TRBV10-3|-|-|11
TGTGCGGCGGGTTTAGGAGATACGCAGTATTTT
CAAGLGDTQYF
>TRBJ1-6|TRBV28|few|-|13
TGTGCCAGTACCGGGACAACGTTTTTGGGAATCCACTTT
CASTGTTFLGIHF
>TRBJ2-7|TRBV12-3/TRBV12-4|-|-|12
TGTGCCAGCCAACAGGGAGGGTACGAGCAGTACTTC
CASQQGGYEQYF
>TRBJ1-1|TRBV7-3|many|-|15
TGTGCCAGCAGCCCTACCCGGGGGGGGAACACTGAAGCTTTCTTT
CASSPTRGGNTEAFF
>TRBJ2-1|TRBV7-2|-|-|14
TGTGCCAGCAGCCCGGGACCCTCGGGCAATGAGCAGTTCTTC
CASSPGPSGNEQFF
>TRBJ1-5|TRBV7-9|few|-|13
TGTGCCAGCAGCTTTACGGAGAATCAGCCCCAGCATTTT
CASSFTENQPQHF
>TRBJ1-2|TRBV7-6|-|-|13
TGTGCCAGCAGCCCCGAGGATATCTATGGCTACACCTTC
CASSPEDIYGYTF
>TRBJ2-2|TRBV20-1|-|TRBD2|14
TGCAGTGCTAGCCCCCGGACTAGCACTGGGGAGCTGTTTTTT
CSASPRTSTGELFF
>TRBJ2-1|TRBV27|few|TRBD2|19
TGTGCCAGCAGTTTTAGCCCCCTTTTAGCGGGAGGGCCTGGGAATGAGCAGTTCTTC
CASSFSPLLAGGPGNEQFF
>TRBJ1-1|TRBV7-9|-|TRBD1|12
TGTGCCAGCAGCTTCGACAGGGGGGAAGCTTTCTTT
CASSFDRGEAFF
>TRBJ2-3|TRBV24-1|-|TRBD2|14
TGTGCCACCGGGGCTAGCGGGGATGGAGATACGCAGTATTTT
CATGASGDGDTQYF
>TRBJ1-4|TRBV12-3/TRBV12-4|once|TRBD1|14
TGTGCCAGCAATCACAGGGGGCCAGACGAAAAACTGTTTTTT
CASNHRGPDEKLFF
>TRBJ1-4|TRBV15|-|-|14
TGTGCCACCAGCTCAGGAGCAACTAATGAAAAACTGTTTTTT
CATSSGATNEKLFF
>TRBJ2-1|TRBV6-6|many|-|10
TGTGCCAGTTTTTACAATGAGCAGTTCTTC
CASFYNEQFF
>TRBJ2-1|TRBV20-1|many|TRBD1|14
TGCAGTGCTAGAGGGGACAGGGGCGGCAATGAGCAGTTCTTC
CSARGDRGGNEQFF
>TRBJ2-1|TRBV24-1|-|TRBD1|15
TGTGCCACCAGTGATCGAGACAGGGGAGGTAATGAGCAGCTCTTC
CATSDRDRGGNEQLF
>TRBJ1-5|TRBV20-1|-|-|12
TGCAGTGCTAGAAATAGCAATCAGCCCCAGCATTTT
CSARNSNQPQHF
>TRBJ2-5|TRBV20-1|-|-|11
TGCAGTGCTGAGGGGCAAGAGACCCAGTACTTC
CSAEGQETQYF
>TRBJ2-7|TRBV20-1|-|TRBD2|14
TGCAGTGCTTTGACTAGCGGGATTGGTTACGAGCAGTACTTC
CSALTSGIGYEQYF